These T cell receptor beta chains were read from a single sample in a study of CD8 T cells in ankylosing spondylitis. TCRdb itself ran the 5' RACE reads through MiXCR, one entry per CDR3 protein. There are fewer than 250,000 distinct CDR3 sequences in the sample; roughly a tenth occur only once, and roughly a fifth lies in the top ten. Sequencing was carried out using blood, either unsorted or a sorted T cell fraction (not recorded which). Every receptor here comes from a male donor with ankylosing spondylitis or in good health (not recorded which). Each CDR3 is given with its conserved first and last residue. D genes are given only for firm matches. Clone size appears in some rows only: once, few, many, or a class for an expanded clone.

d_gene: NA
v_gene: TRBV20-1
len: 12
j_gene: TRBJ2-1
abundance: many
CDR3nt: TGCAGTGCTAGAGATAAAGGGTATGAGCAGTTCTTC
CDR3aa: CSARDKGYEQFF

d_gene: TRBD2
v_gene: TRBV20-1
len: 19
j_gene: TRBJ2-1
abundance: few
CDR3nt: TGCAGTGCTAAAACTGCACTAGCGGGGGGCTCGAGCTCCTACAATGAGCAGTTCTTC
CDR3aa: CSAKTALAGGSSSYNEQFF

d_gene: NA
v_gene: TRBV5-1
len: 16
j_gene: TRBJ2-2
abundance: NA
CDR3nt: TGCGCCAGCAGCCCATTGGTAGGGACCATCACCGGGGAGCTGTTTTTT
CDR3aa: CASSPLVGTITGELFF

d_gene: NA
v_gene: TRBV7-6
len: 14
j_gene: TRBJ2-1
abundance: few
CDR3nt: TGTGCCAGCATGACCGGGGGTCCCTACAATGAGCAGTTCTTC
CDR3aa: CASMTGGPYNEQFF

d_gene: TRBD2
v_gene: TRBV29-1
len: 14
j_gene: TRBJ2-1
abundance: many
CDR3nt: TGCAGCGTGAGGGGGACTAGCGGTAACAATGAGCAGTTCTTC
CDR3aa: CSVRGTSGNNEQFF

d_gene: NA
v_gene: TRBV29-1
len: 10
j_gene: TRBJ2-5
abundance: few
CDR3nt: TGCAGCGTAGGCGGGGAGACCCAGTACTTC
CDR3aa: CSVGGETQYF

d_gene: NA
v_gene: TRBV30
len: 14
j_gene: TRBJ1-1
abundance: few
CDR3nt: TGTGCCTGGAGTTTCAGATCAATCATTACTGAAGCTTTCTTT
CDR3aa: CAWSFRSIITEAFF

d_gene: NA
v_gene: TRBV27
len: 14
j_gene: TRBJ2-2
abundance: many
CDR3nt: TGTGCCAGCAGTTTAGTTGCGGGCACCGGGGAGCTGTTTTTT
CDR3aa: CASSLVAGTGELFF

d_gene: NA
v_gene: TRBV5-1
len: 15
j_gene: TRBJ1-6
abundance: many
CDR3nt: TGCGCCAGCAGCTTGGGACGGTCGGGTGGTTCACCCCTCCACTTT
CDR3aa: CASSLGRSGGSPLHF

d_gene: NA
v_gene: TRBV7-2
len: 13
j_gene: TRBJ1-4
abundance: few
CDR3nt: TGTGCCAGCAGCCCAGAAGACAGAGGAAAACTGTTTTTT
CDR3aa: CASSPEDRGKLFF

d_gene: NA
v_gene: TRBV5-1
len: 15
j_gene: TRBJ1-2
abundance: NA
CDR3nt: TGCGCCAGCAGCCTAACTGTGACAGGATCTCATGGCTACACCTTC
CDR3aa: CASSLTVTGSHGYTF

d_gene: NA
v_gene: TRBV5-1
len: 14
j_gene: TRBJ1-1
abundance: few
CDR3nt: TGCGCCAGCAGCTGGACCGCCGGGACCACTGAAGCTTTCTTT
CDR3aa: CASSWTAGTTEAFF